The 6 T cell receptor beta chains below all came from one sample that was sequenced in a study of radiotherapy plus CTLA-4 blockade in lung cancer. The method was immunoSEQ multiplex PCR; TCRdb's version includes in-frame clones alone and lacks a portion of them. The sample contains 50,000 to 65,000 clones, around 85% of which appear only once. Here the sequenced sample was peripheral blood, taken from a patient treated with radiotherapy plus ipilimumab. Source of these receptors: a human donor with non-small cell lung cancer who had a complete response to radiotherapy plus ipilimumab.

This chain connects TRBV7-2 to TRBJ2-3; 10 bases match TRBD2. This CDR3 spans 16 amino acids. Germline trimming cut 5 bases from V and 2 bases from J; bases unmatched to any gene: 7. CDR1 SGHTA and CDR2 FQGNSA come from the germline V gene. CDR3 nucleotides: TGTGCCAGCAGCAGTGGACTAGCGGTAATCACAGATACGCAGTATTTT. This sequence encodes CASSSGLAVITDTQYF.

The V call is TRBV7-2, the J call TRBJ2-3, with D possibly matching TRBD2 (6 bases). Trimming removed 7 bases at V and 2 bases at J, with 16 bases between. The germline V gene encodes CDR1 SGHTA and CDR2 FQGNSA. There are 15 residues in the CDR3. The CDR3 bases are TGTGCCAGCACCAGGGAGGCCTCGGACACAGATACGCAGTATTTT. Translating it yields CASTREASDTDTQYF. Drawing the rest from reference TRBV7-2 and TRBJ2-3, the complete variable domain is GAGVSQSPSNKVTEKGKDVELRCDPISGHTALYWYRQSLGQGLEFLIYFQGNSAPDKSGLPSDRFSAERTGGSVSTLTIQRTQQEDSAVYLCASTREASDTDTQYFGPGTRLTVL.

V is TRBV2 and J is TRBJ2-3, with D possibly matching TRBD2 (5 bases). Deletions cut 8 bases from V and 5 bases from J, with 5 bases between. The length of the CDR3 is 10 residues. Per germline, CDR1 SNHLY and CDR2 FYNNEI. CDR3 in DNA: TGTGCCAGCGCGGGAGATACGCAGTATTTT. Translated, it gives CASAGDTQYF.

The chain recombines TRBV7-2 with TRBJ1-4, with D unresolved. The germline V and J ends were trimmed by 4 bases and 4 bases, with 13 bases remaining between them. The germline V gene encodes CDR1 SGHTA and CDR2 FQGNSA. The CDR3 is 15 residues long. Here the CDR3 reads CASSSRPGNNEKLFF. DNA for the CDR3: TGTGCCAGCAGCTCCCGTCCCGGGAATAATGAAAAACTGTTTTTT.

The rearrangement joins TRBV28 to TRBJ2-1; D gene ambiguous. CDR3 length equals 14 residues. Germline V gene sequence: CDR1 MDHEN, CDR2 SYDVKM. V gave up 2 bases and J gave up 7 bases, with 12 bases separating them. The CDR3 loop reads CASSLRSNFNEQFF. For the CDR3, the DNA is TGTGCCAGCAGTTTACGTTCAAACTTTAATGAGCAGTTCTTC.

V gene TRBV7-6 combines with J gene TRBJ2-3, with TRBD1 identical over 7 bases. Germline V lookup: CDR1 SGHVS, CDR2 FNYEAQ. This CDR3 region has 17 residues. V was clipped by 5 bases and J by 1 base; unmatched bases: 12. The CDR3 DNA follows: TGTGCCAGCAGCGGACGGGTAGGGGGCGATGGCACAGATACGCAGTATTTT. It is translated as CASSGRVGGDGTDTQYF.